Included here is one T cell receptor beta chain sequence, with context. Its antigen is unidentified. Every subset of CD8+ T cells was sorted in triplicate at approximately 310,000 cells each. This specimen belongs to a study of CXCR3-negative and CXCR3-positive naive CD8 T cells. UMI-tagged TRB cDNA libraries were built via 5' RACE. TCRdb derives one entry per CDR3 protein from the 5' RACE reads, leaving out DNA. The table lists some 150,000 distinct CDR3 sequences. Study results and caveats: TCR strength was inferred from TRB CDR3 properties, while surface CD5 was comparable between naive subsets. In cryopreserved cells, CXCR3 expression partially decreased, and fresh PBMCs were used in most assays. CXCR3-positive naive cells had TRB CDR3s that were more hydrophobic than CXCR3-negative naive cells had. Memory CD8+ cells had much lower diversity, and both naive subsets had comparably high diversity.

The CDR3 runs 13 residues. Germline V lookup: CDR1 DFQATT, CDR2 SNEGSKA (reference sequence). Sample: naive CXCR3+ CD8+ T cells from blood. Indicated subset: CD45RO-CCR7+CD27+CD95- naive CD8+ T cells expressing CXCR3 (TNR3+). The genes are TRBV20-1 and TRBJ2-7; the TCRdb call, TRBD1, lacks DNA for checking. The sequence derives from a human donor in good health. Some clones in this sample may be carry-over from other donors' samples. CDR3 region: CSAQLGTGGAWYF.